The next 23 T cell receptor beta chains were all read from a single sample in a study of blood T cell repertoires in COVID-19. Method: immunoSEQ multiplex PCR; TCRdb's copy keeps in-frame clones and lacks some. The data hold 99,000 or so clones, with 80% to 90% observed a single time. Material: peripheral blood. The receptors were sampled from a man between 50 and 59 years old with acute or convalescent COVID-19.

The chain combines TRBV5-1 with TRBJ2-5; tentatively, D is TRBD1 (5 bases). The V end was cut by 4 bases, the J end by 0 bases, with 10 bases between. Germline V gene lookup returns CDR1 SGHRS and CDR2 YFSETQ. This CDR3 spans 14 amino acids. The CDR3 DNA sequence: TGCGCCAGCAGCGGAACAGGATACCAAGAGACCCAGTACTTC. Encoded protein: CASSGTGYQETQYF.

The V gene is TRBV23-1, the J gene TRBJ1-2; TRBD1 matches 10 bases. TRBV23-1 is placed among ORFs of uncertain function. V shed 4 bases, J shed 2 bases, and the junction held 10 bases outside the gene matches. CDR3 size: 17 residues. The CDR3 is CASSPRLDRGANYGYTF. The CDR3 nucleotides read TGCGCCAGCAGTCCACGGTTGGACAGGGGGGCGAACTATGGCTACACCTTC.

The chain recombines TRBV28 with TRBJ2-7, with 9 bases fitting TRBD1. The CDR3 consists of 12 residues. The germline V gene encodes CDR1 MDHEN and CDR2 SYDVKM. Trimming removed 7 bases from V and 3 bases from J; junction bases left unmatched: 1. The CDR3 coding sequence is TGTGCCAGCACGACAGGGGGCTACGAGCAGTACTTC. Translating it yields CASTTGGYEQYF.

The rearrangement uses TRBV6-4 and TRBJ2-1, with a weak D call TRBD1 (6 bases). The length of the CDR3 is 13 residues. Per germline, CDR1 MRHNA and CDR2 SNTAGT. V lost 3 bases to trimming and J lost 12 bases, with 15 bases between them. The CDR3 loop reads CASSERAGVRQFF. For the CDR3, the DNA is TGTGCCAGCAGTGAGAGGGCAGGGGTGAGGCAGTTCTTC.

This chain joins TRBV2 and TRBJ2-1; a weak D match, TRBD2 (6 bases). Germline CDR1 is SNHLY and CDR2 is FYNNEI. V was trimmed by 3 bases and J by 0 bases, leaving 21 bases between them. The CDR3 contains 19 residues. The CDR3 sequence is CASSDHGGEALSSYNEQFF. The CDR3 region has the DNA TGTGCCAGCAGTGATCATGGAGGGGAAGCGTTGAGCTCCTACAATGAGCAGTTCTTC.

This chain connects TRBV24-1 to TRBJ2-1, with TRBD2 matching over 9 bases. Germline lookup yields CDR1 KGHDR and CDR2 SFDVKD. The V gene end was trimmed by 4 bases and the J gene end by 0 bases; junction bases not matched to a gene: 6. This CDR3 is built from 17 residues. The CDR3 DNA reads TGTGCCACCAGTGAGCCGACTAGCGGAGCCTCCTACAATGAGCAGTTCTTC. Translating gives CATSEPTSGASYNEQFF.

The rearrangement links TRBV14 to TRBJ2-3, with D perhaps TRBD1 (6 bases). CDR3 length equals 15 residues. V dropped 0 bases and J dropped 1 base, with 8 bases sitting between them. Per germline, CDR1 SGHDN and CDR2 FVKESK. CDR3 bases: TGTGCCAGCAGCCAAGACAGGGGTGGCACAGATACGCAGTATTTT. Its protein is CASSQDRGGTDTQYF.

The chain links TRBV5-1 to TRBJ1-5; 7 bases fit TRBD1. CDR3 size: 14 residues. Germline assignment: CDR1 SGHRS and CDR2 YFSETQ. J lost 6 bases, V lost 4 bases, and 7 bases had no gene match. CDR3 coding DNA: TGCGCCAGCAGCCCTGGGACAGACGGTCAGCCCCAGCATTTT. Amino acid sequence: CASSPGTDGQPQHF.

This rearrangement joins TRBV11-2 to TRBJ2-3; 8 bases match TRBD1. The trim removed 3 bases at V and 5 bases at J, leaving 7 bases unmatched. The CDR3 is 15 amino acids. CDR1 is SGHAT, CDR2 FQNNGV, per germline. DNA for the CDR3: TGTGCCAGCAGCTTCCCGGGACAGGAGTTAGATACGCAGTATTTT. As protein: CASSFPGQELDTQYF.

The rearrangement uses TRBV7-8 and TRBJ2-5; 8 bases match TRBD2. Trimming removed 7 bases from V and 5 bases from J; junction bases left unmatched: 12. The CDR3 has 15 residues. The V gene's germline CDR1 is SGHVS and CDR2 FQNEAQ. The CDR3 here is CASTAGSGSSETQYF. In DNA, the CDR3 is TGTGCCAGCACCGCAGGGAGCGGGAGCTCTGAGACCCAGTACTTC.

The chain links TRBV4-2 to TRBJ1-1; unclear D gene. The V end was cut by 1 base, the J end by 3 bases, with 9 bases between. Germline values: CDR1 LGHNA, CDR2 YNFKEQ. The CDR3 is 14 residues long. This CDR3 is CASSQGNQYTEAFF. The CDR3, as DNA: TGTGCCAGCAGCCAAGGCAACCAGTACACTGAAGCTTTCTTT.

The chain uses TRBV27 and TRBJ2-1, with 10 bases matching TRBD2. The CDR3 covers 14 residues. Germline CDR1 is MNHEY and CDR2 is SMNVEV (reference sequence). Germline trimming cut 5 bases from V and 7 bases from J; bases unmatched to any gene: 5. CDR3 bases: TGTGCCAGCAGTCGAGCGGGAGGGCCTAATGAGCAGTTCTTC. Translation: CASSRAGGPNEQFF.

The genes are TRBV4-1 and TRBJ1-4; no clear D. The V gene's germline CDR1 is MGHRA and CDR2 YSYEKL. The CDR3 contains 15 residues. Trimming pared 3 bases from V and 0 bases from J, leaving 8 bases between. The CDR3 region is CASSQPGATNEKLFF. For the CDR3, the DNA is TGCGCCAGCAGCCAGCCTGGAGCAACTAATGAAAAACTGTTTTTT.

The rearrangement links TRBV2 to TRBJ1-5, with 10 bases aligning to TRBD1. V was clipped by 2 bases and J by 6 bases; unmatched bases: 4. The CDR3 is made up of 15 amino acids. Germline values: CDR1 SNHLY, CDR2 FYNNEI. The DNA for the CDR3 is TGTGCCAGCAGTGAACGGACAGGGGGAAGTCAGCCCCAGCATTTT. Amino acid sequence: CASSERTGGSQPQHF.

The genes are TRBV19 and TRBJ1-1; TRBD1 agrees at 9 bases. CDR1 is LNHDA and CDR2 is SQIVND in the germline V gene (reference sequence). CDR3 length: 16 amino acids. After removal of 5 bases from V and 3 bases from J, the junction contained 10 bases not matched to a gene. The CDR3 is CASSSLQGALDTEAFF. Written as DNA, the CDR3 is TGTGCCAGTAGTTCTTTACAGGGGGCGCTGGACACTGAAGCTTTCTTT.

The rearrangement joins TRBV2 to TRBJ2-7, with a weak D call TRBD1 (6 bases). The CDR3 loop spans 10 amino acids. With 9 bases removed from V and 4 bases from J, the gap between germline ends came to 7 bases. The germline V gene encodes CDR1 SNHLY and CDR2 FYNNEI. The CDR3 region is CASGQYEQYF. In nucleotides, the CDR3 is TGTGCCAGTGGACAGTACGAGCAGTACTTC.

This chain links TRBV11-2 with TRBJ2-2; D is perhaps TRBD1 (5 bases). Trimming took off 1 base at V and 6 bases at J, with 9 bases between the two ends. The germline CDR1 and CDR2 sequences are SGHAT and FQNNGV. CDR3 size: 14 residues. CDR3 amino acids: CASSLGFRAGELFF. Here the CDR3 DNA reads TGTGCCAGCAGCTTAGGATTCAGGGCCGGGGAGCTGTTTTTT.

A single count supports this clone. The CDR3 region is CASSPLRGKVREQYF. The CDR3 DNA sequence: TGTGCCAGCAGCCCTCTTCGCGGGAAGGTGAGGGAGCAGTACTTC. V and J are TRBV3-1 (or the pseudogene TRBV3-2) and TRBJ2-7; D is possibly TRBD2 (6 bases). V lost 4 bases to trimming and J lost 7 bases, with 20 bases between them. CDR1 and CDR2 (germline): LGHDT, YNNKEL (reference sequence). There are 15 residues in the CDR3.

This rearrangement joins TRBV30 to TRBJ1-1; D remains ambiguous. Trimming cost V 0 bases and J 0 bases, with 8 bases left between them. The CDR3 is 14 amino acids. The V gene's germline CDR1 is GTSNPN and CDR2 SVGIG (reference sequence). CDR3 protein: CAWSVESMNTEAFF. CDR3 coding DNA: TGTGCCTGGAGTGTTGAAAGCATGAACACTGAAGCTTTCTTT.

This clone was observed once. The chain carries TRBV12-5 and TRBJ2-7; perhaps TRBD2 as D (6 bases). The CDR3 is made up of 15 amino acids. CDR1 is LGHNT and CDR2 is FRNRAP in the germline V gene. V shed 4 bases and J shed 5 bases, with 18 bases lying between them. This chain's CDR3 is CASGSFGGEVHEQYF. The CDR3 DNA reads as TGTGCTAGTGGTTCCTTCGGGGGAGAGGTCCACGAGCAGTACTTC. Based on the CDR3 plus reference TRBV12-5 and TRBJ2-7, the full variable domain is DARVTQTPRHKVTEMGQEVTMRCQPILGHNTVFWYRQTMMQGLELLAYFRNRAPLDDSGMPKDRFSAEMPDATLATLKIQPSEPRDSAVYFCASGSFGGEVHEQYFGPGTRLTVT.

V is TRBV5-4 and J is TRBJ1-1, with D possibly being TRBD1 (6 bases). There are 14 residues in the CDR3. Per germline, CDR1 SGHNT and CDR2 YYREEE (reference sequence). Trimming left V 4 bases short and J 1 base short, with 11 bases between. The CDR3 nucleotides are TGTGCCAGCAGCCCACAGGGATCGAACACTGAAGCTTTCTTT. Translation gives CASSPQGSNTEAFF.

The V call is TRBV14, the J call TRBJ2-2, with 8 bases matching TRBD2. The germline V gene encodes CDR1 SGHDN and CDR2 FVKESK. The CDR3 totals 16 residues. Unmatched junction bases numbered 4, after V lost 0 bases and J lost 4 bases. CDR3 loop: CASSQETGGRTGELFF. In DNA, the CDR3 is TGTGCCAGCAGCCAAGAAACGGGGGGGCGCACCGGGGAGCTGTTTTTT.

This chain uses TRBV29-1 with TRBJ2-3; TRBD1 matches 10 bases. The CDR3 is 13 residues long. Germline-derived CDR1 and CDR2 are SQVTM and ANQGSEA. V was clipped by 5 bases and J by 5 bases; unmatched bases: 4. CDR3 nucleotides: TGCAGCGTTACGGACAGGGGGAGAGATACGCAGTATTTT. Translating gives CSVTDRGRDTQYF.